This T cell receptor (beta chain) was observed in a study of T cell repertoires in cytomegalovirus infection. Study summary: CMV epitopes that were recently identified and HLA-C-restricted were used alongside well-studied HLA-B-restricted ones.

Trimming pared 6 bases from V and 0 bases from J, leaving 16 bases between. CDR3 size: 16 residues. Germline V CDR1 and CDR2: MNHEY, SMNVEV (reference sequence). Study outcomes and limitations: Using cumulative public TCR beta family frequency, the authors identified those who carried CMV together with the relevant HLA.

A remark on this clonotype: Its antigen is as yet unknown.

TCRdb fed the reads into MiXCR, producing one record per CDR3 protein. The data hold 370,000 or so distinct CDR3 sequences, with 34% observed a single time. This sample comprised cultured PBMCs, obtained from culture after CMV antigen stimulation. V and J are TRBV27 and TRBJ2-3; D is perhaps TRBD2 (5 bases). The clonotype was recovered from a human donor in good health (CMV status not recorded). Some clones in this sample may be carry-over from other donors' samples. CDR3 loop: CASRTYVGESTDTQYF. In nucleotides, the CDR3 is TGTGCCAGCAGAACCTACGTCGGGGAAAGCACAGATACGCAGTATTTT.